These T cell receptor beta chains were read from a single sample in a study of blood T cells in healthy people across ages. MiXCR was run by TCRdb on the 5' RACE reads, yielding one entry per CDR3 protein. In the table there are 630,000 or so distinct CDR3 sequences, 32% of which are singletons. The sequenced sample consisted of blood. Source of these receptors: a woman older than 75 in good health. Each CDR3 is given without its conserved first and last residue. The listing skips clone size in some rows; elsewhere it reads once, few, many or a size class.

j_gene	abundance	v_gene	len	CDR3aa
TRBJ1-4	few	TRBV20-1	11	SARVAPGEKLF
TRBJ2-3	many	TRBV5-1	16	ASSLTSSGGRPTDTQY
TRBJ1-5	many	TRBV15	11	ATSTTRNQPQH
TRBJ2-5	NA	TRBV11-2	16	ASSLASGTSGRGNEQY
TRBJ2-3	many	TRBV7-3	15	ASSLQSLGLATDTQY
TRBJ2-1	many	TRBV7-9	10	ASSPGGGEQF
TRBJ2-7	many	TRBV4-2	12	ASSQGGDHFEQY
TRBJ2-1	NA	TRBV20-1	13	SARLGTSGADEQF
TRBJ2-5	NA	TRBV5-1	12	ASSYGGIQETQY
TRBJ2-2	NA	TRBV2	12	ASRQGASTGELF
TRBJ2-5	few	TRBV28	13	ASSLWSAGREAQY
TRBJ2-3	NA	TRBV6-5	13	ASSYFGTGADTRY
TRBJ2-3	once	TRBV6-4	13	ASKPSGKLSGTQY
TRBJ2-1	many	TRBV5-1	9	ASSAQNEQF
TRBJ2-7	many	TRBV20-1	11	SAPGRNPYEQY
TRBJ1-2	many	TRBV28	11	ASSRLRAEGYT
TRBJ2-1	many	TRBV5-6	11	ASSLPGLDEQF
TRBJ2-5	many	TRBV5-5	12	ASRRTGGQETQY
TRBJ2-5	many	TRBV29-1	10	SAWDFLETQY
TRBJ2-5	many	TRBV7-2	12	ASSLYMGKETQY
TRBJ1-1	once	TRBV6-1	11	ASRPTPNTEAF
TRBJ2-3	NA	TRBV12-3/TRBV12-4	10	ASRPHADTQY
TRBJ1-2	many	TRBV5-1	12	ASRPDRGSRGYT
TRBJ1-5	few	TRBV6-1	12	ASIPSPSNQPQH
TRBJ2-3	many	TRBV7-3	13	ASTLTGAYTDTQY
TRBJ1-2	many	TRBV6-6	11	ASSTGVWYGYT
TRBJ1-2	NA	TRBV6-2/TRBV6-3	12	ASSYSSSQGGYT
TRBJ2-2	NA	TRBV6-5	11	ASSYQAAGELF
TRBJ1-5	many	TRBV29-1	11	SVRTGGNQPQH
TRBJ2-7	many	TRBV7-2	10	ASSLVFYEQY
TRBJ2-6	NA	TRBV5-1	14	ASGHFSGSGANVLT
TRBJ1-3	few	TRBV12-3/TRBV12-4	11	ASSSAGGNTIY
TRBJ2-5	few	TRBV2	12	ASMADRRVETQY
TRBJ2-1	many	TRBV24-1	9	ATSDRVEQF
TRBJ2-7	many	TRBV7-2	14	ASSLVGRQPSHEQY
TRBJ1-1	NA	TRBV4-2	12	ASSQERAHTEAF
TRBJ2-5	NA	TRBV10-3	12	AISPTGTQETQY
TRBJ1-3	NA	TRBV7-2	14	ASSQEAGENGNTIY
TRBJ2-5	many	TRBV6-1	13	ASKKTSGGQETQY
TRBJ1-5	NA	TRBV6-2/TRBV6-3	12	ASRHDWGSQPQH
TRBJ2-7	many	TRBV10-3	11	AISGVGLGEQY
TRBJ2-5	many	TRBV5-1	12	ASSLIEEVETQY
TRBJ2-1	NA	TRBV30	14	AWKNGQRGFYNEQF